This TCR beta chain was identified during a study of Ad26.COV2.S vaccination and SARS-CoV-2 variants. Study overall: Of the COV1001 trial arms, the Ad26.COV2.S arm included the donor. By the intramuscular route, Ad26.COV2.S was given once, or twice 56 days apart. Study conclusions and caveats: Recipients given vaccine exceeded placebo recipients in spike-specific TCR breadth.

Treatment defined: 19 received Ad26.COV2.S at low or high dose, single or two shots; five or six received placebo; per-sample allocation not given. It was on day 63 after the first vaccine or placebo injection that samples were taken. An 18-55-year-old adult in Boston served as donor. Measured with immunoSEQ multiplex PCR; TCRdb has only the in-frame clones, and not every one. Of 250,000 to 300,000 clones in the sample, about 89% are singletons; the top ten hold around 3.5%. V was shortened by 2 bases and J by 2 bases, with 10 bases between the two germline ends. The CDR3 runs to 15 residues. The V gene's germline CDR1 is SGHAT and CDR2 FQNNGV. A note on this clone: Its antigen remains unknown.

V gene TRBV11-2 combines with J gene TRBJ1-3, with D uncertain. Material: peripheral blood, obtained in a trial of Ad26.COV2.S vaccine versus placebo. The TCR originated in a person between 18 and 60 years old who received the Ad26.COV2.S COVID-19 vaccine or a placebo. This CDR3 is CASSLRGIPGNTIYF. In DNA, the CDR3 is TGTGCCAGCAGCTTACGTGGGATCCCTGGAAACACCATATATTTT.